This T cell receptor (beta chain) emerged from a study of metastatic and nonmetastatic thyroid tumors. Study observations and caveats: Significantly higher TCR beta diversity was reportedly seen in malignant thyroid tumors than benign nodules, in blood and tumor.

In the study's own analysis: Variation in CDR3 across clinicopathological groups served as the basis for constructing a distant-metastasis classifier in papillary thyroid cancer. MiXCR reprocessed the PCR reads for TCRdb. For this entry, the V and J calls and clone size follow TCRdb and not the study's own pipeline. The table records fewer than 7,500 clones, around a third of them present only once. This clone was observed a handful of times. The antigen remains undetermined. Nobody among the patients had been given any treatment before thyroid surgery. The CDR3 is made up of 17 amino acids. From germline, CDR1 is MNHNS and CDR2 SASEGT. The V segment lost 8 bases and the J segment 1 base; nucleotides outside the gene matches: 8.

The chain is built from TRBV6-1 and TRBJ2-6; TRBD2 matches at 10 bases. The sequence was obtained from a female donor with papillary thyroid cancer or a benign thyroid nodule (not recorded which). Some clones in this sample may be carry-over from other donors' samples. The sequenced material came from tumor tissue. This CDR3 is CASSSGSRGSGANVLTF. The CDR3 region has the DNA TGTGCCAGCTCTAGCGGGAGTCGAGGATCTGGGGCCAACGTCCTGACTTTC.